A single sample gave rise to the 20 T cell receptor beta chains below, sequenced in a study of cytomegalovirus exposure and HLA in healthy donors (dated by TCRdb to 2016 to 2017). Libraries were built with the immunoSEQ multiplex PCR assay. This immuneACCESS table, as held by TCRdb, lists in-frame sequences with V and J called but not all clones. Of the missing ones, under half trace to an unresolved V gene in checked studies; the others have no known cause. The sample includes 76,000 or so clones, with approximately 95% observed a single time. The ten most abundant clones make up approximately 2% of the sample. The sample was PBMCs. These receptors came from a woman aged 18-29 years in good health and CMV-seronegative.

The CDR3 coding sequence is TGTGCCAGCAGTTCACAGCACTCTGGAAACACCATATATTTT. Its protein product is CASSSQHSGNTIYF. This chain connects TRBV27 to TRBJ1-3, with D hard to call. Trimming removed 4 bases at V and 0 bases at J, with 7 bases between. There are 14 residues in the CDR3. Germline V lookup: CDR1 MNHEY, CDR2 SMNVEV (reference sequence).

The chain recombines TRBV19 with TRBJ2-7; 8 bases line up with TRBD1. Germline values: CDR1 LNHDA, CDR2 SQIVND (reference sequence). This CDR3 spans 14 amino acids. V lost 6 bases and J lost 6; bases outside the gene matches: 10. In nucleotides, the CDR3 is TGTGCCAGTAGCAGAAAGACAGGGGCCGGCGAGCAGTACTTC. Amino acid sequence: CASSRKTGAGEQYF.

Here the CDR3 DNA reads TGTGCCAGCAGCTTTCCCGGACAGGGGAACTACGAGCAGTACTTC. Its translation: CASSFPGQGNYEQYF. This chain uses TRBV7-8 with TRBJ2-7; the match to TRBD1 covers 9 bases. The CDR3 covers 15 residues. V lost 3 bases to trimming and J lost 3 bases; unmatched junction nucleotides: 6. CDR1 SGHVS and CDR2 FQNEAQ come from the germline V gene. The full variable domain, completed using reference TRBV7-8 and TRBJ2-7, is GAGVSQSPRYKVAKRGQDVALRCDPISGHVSLFWYQQALGQGPEFLTYFQNEAQLDKSGLPSDRFFAERPEGSVSTLKIQRTQQEDSAVYLCASSFPGQGNYEQYFGPGTRLTVT.

The chain recombines TRBV13 with TRBJ2-7; 7 bases align to TRBD2. The CDR3 covers 15 residues. Germline V gene lookup returns CDR1 PRHDT and CDR2 FYEKMQ (reference sequence). The trim removed 5 bases at V and 5 bases at J, leaving 12 bases unmatched. The CDR3 here is CASSSGTQRRDEQYF. In nucleotides, the CDR3 is TGTGCCAGCAGCAGCGGGACTCAGAGACGGGACGAGCAGTACTTC.

This chain uses TRBV7-9 with TRBJ2-2, with D possibly TRBD2 on 6 matching bases. V was cut by 5 bases and J by 6 bases, with 10 bases left in between. The CDR3 is 13 amino acids. Germline V gene data show CDR1 as SEHNR and CDR2 as FQNEAQ (reference sequence). CDR3 DNA: TGTGCCAGCAGCCCCGGGGGTGCCGGGGAGCTGTTTTTT. Protein product: CASSPGGAGELFF.

CDR3 coding DNA: TGTGCCAGCAGCTTTGGAGGTGAGCAGTTCTTC. Protein product: CASSFGGEQFF. This sequence joins TRBV11-3 and TRBJ2-1; D perhaps matches TRBD2 (5 bases). V was shortened by 3 bases and J by 9 bases, with 6 bases between the two germline ends. This CDR3 contains 11 residues. The germline V gene encodes CDR1 SGHNT and CDR2 YENEEA. Complete variable domain (other parts from reference TRBV11-3 and TRBJ2-1): EAGVVQSPRYKIIEKKQPVAFWCNPISGHNTLYWYLQNLGQGPELLIRYENEEAVDDSQLPKDRFSAERLKGVDSTLKIQPAELGDSAVYLCASSFGGEQFFGPGTRLTVL.

The chain is built from TRBV6-1 and TRBJ1-4; a weak D match, TRBD1 (5 bases). CDR1 is MNHNS and CDR2 is SASEGT in the germline V gene. The CDR3 covers 15 residues. V lost 6 bases and J lost 5, with 16 bases in between. CDR3 DNA: TGTGCCAGCAGGGGATGGGGCAGACGGAATGAAAAACTGTTTTTT. This encodes CASRGWGRRNEKLFF.

This chain uses TRBV30 with TRBJ2-3; 14 bases agree with TRBD2. Germline trimming cut 1 base from V and 7 bases from J; bases unmatched to any gene: 4. CDR1 is GTSNPN, CDR2 SVGIG, per germline (reference sequence). The CDR3 is 15 amino acids. CDR3 nucleotide sequence: TGTGCCTGGAGTGCCGGGACTAGCGGGGGCTATACGCAGTATTTT. Residues: CAWSAGTSGGYTQYF.

The J gene is TRBJ2-1, the V gene TRBV5-6; 7 nucleotides align to TRBD2. CDR3 length: 15 residues. CDR1 SGHDT and CDR2 YYEEEE come from the germline V gene. Germline trimming cut 3 bases from V and 8 bases from J; bases unmatched to any gene: 11. The CDR3 spells CASSSLGGSGDEQFF. For the CDR3, the DNA is TGTGCCAGCAGCTCGTTGGGCGGGAGTGGTGATGAGCAGTTCTTC.

This chain uses TRBV6-5 with TRBJ2-2; D may be TRBD1 (5 bases). V was trimmed by 3 bases and J by 2 bases, leaving 7 bases between them. The CDR3 contains 14 residues. Germline assignment: CDR1 MNHEY and CDR2 SVGAGI. Written as DNA, the CDR3 is TGTGCCAGCAGTTATAGGGGAAACACCGGGGAGCTGTTTTTT. Its protein is CASSYRGNTGELFF.

This rearrangement joins TRBV5-5 to TRBJ1-2; D gene unclear. CDR3 length: 15 amino acids. Germline assignment: CDR1 SGHKS and CDR2 YYEKEE (reference sequence). V was trimmed by 6 bases and J by 2 bases, leaving 17 bases between them. The CDR3 loop reads CASTSAGIQNYGYTF. As DNA, the CDR3 is TGTGCCAGCACCAGTGCGGGTATCCAGAACTATGGCTACACCTTC.

The CDR3 loop reads CASRRVGSTGELFF. The CDR3 bases are TGTGCCAGCAGGAGGGTCGGGTCGACCGGGGAGCTGTTTTTT. This rearrangement joins TRBV6-4 to TRBJ2-2; possible D gene TRBD2, 5 bases. V lost 6 bases, J lost 5 bases, and 13 bases lay in between. The germline V gene has CDR1 MRHNA and CDR2 SNTAGT. CDR3 length equals 14 residues.

This clone was observed once. The rearrangement uses TRBV5-1 and TRBJ2-7, with 8 bases fitting TRBD1. The CDR3 loop spans 14 amino acids. Germline loops: CDR1 SGHRS, CDR2 YFSETQ. The J segment lost 2 bases and the V segment lost 4 bases, leaving 5 bases of the junction unmatched. For the CDR3, the DNA is TGCGCCAGCAGCCGGACAGGGATCCCCTACGAGCAGTACTTC. Its protein is CASSRTGIPYEQYF.

The chain carries TRBV5-1 and TRBJ2-7; 7 bases align to TRBD1. J gave up 1 base and V 5 bases, and 6 bases lay outside the gene matches. The CDR3 consists of 14 residues. Germline V CDR1 and CDR2: SGHRS, YFSETQ. The CDR3 bases are TGCGCCAGCAGTCACGACAGGGATTCCTACGAGCAGTACTTC. Its protein is CASSHDRDSYEQYF.

The genes are TRBV7-9 and TRBJ2-3, with D possibly matching TRBD2 (6 bases). Trimming took off 1 base at V and 0 bases at J, with 8 bases between the two ends. The germline CDR1 and CDR2 sequences are SEHNR and FQNEAQ (reference sequence). The CDR3 sequence is 15 residues long. The CDR3 reads CASSLGGESTDTQYF. DNA of the CDR3: TGTGCCAGCAGCTTAGGCGGGGAAAGCACAGATACGCAGTATTTT.

The chain couples TRBV6-1 to TRBJ2-3; 9 nucleotides match TRBD2. CDR1 is MNHNS, CDR2 SASEGT, per germline. This CDR3 region has 14 residues. J was trimmed by 4 bases and V by 6 bases; bases with no gene match: 5. This chain's CDR3 is CASRLAGLADTQYF. The DNA of the CDR3 is TGTGCCAGCAGGCTAGCGGGACTCGCAGATACGCAGTATTTT.

The V and J genes are TRBV19 and TRBJ1-5; 9 nucleotides align to TRBD1. Trimming took 10 bases from V and 7 from J; bases not matched to a gene: 11. Germline values: CDR1 LNHDA, CDR2 SQIVND (reference sequence). This CDR3 comprises 14 residues. DNA for the CDR3: TGTGCCACACACGGGACAGGGATCCTGCAGCCCCAGCATTTT. This translates into CATHGTGILQPQHF.

The chain uses TRBV9 and TRBJ1-2, with a tentative D call TRBD1 (6 bases). The CDR3 is made up of 17 amino acids. The germline V and J ends were trimmed by 0 bases and 0 bases, with 15 bases remaining between them. Per the germline V gene, CDR1 is SGDLS and CDR2 is YYNGEE. The CDR3 region has the DNA TGTGCCAGCAGCGTAGATAACGGGACAAACCCTAACTATGGCTACACCTTC. Amino acids: CASSVDNGTNPNYGYTF.

The V gene is TRBV5-6, the J gene TRBJ2-5; 8 positions agree with TRBD1. Germline V gene sequence: CDR1 SGHDT, CDR2 YYEEEE. This CDR3 is built from 16 residues. Unmatched junction bases numbered 13, after V lost 4 bases and J lost 5 bases. CDR3 DNA sequence: TGTGCCAGCAGCCCAACCGGGACAGGTTTTCCGGAGACCCAGTACTTC. It translates to CASSPTGTGFPETQYF.

The CDR3 spells CAWSVRPGAFTEAFF. CDR3 nucleotides: TGTGCCTGGAGTGTACGGCCAGGGGCTTTTACTGAAGCTTTCTTT. The rearrangement joins TRBV30 to TRBJ1-1; D may be TRBD1 (6 bases). Germline CDR1 and CDR2: GTSNPN and SVGIG (reference sequence). The CDR3 spans 15 residues. V was pared by 0 bases and J by 5 bases, with 16 bases between.